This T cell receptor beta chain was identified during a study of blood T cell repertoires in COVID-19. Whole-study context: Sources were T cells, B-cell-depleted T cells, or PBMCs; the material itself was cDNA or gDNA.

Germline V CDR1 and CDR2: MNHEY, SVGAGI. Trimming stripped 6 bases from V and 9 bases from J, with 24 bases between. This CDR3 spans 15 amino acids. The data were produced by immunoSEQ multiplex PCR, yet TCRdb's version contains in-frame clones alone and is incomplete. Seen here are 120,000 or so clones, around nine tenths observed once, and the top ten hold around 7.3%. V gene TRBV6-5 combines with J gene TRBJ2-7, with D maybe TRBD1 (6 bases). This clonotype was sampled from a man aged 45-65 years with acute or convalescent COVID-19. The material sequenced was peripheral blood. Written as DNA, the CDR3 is TGTGCCAGCAGACAACCGGGACACGGGTCGCTGGGGCAGTACTTC. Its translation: CASRQPGHGSLGQYF.